A single sample gave rise to the 25 T cell receptor beta chains below, sequenced in a study of siplizumab effects on memory and regulatory T cells. TCRdb keeps only in-frame clones here, not all; method: immunoSEQ multiplex PCR. Among over 100,000 clones, about 91% were seen once, and the ten largest hold roughly 0.75%. Sequencing input: Tregs sorted from blood. The source of these receptors is a human donor in good health.

V is TRBV27 and J is TRBJ2-5; a weak D match, TRBD2 (6 bases). The CDR3 has 15 residues. Deletions cut 2 bases from V and 1 base from J, with 11 bases between. From germline, CDR1 is MNHEY and CDR2 SMNVEV (reference sequence). Here the CDR3 reads CASSLKGRSQETQYF. The CDR3 nucleotides are TGTGCCAGCAGTTTAAAGGGGAGGAGCCAAGAGACCCAGTACTTC.

The sample holds a few counts of this clone. This rearrangement joins TRBV29-1 to TRBJ2-7; D may be TRBD1 or TRBD2 (5 bases each). CDR3 length: 11 residues. The ends were cut back, 4 bases at V and 6 bases at J, with 10 bases in the middle. Germline CDR1 and CDR2: SQVTM and ANQGSEA. The CDR3 here is CSVGGVREQYF. The DNA for the CDR3 is TGCAGCGTTGGAGGGGTCCGCGAGCAGTACTTC.

In its sample, this clone was seen a few times. The chain combines TRBV4-1 with TRBJ1-1; 7 positions agree with TRBD1. CDR3 length equals 13 residues. V was clipped by 5 bases and J by 12 bases; unmatched bases: 12. CDR1 MGHRA and CDR2 YSYEKL come from the germline V gene. The CDR3 spells CASSSGRGRTTFF. The CDR3 nucleotides read TGCGCCAGCAGCTCTGGGAGGGGGCGTACGACTTTCTTT.

V and J are TRBV7-2 and TRBJ2-1; no clear D gene. V lost 0 bases to trimming and J lost 8 bases, with 17 bases between them. Germline assignment: CDR1 SGHTA and CDR2 FQGNSA. The CDR3 runs to 16 residues. CDR3: CASSLASQLLTYEQFF. The CDR3 nucleotides read TGTGCCAGCAGCTTAGCGAGCCAGCTTCTGACATATGAGCAGTTCTTC.

V is TRBV27 and J is TRBJ1-2; 8 positions match TRBD1. With V trimmed by 5 bases and J by 4 bases, 9 bases remained unmatched. The CDR3 runs to 15 residues. Germline V gene lookup returns CDR1 MNHEY and CDR2 SMNVEV (reference sequence). CDR3 bases: TGTGCCAGCAGTGAGAGGACAGGGTTGGGCTATGGCTACACCTTC. Protein: CASSERTGLGYGYTF.

The rearrangement uses TRBV6-1 and TRBJ2-7; D not resolved. In germline, CDR1 is MNHNS, CDR2 SASEGT. The CDR3 is made up of 11 amino acids. Trimming removed 2 bases from V and 6 bases from J, with 5 bases in between. The CDR3 loop reads CASSEIGEQYF. CDR3 in DNA: TGTGCCAGCAGTGAAATAGGCGAGCAGTACTTC.

This clone came up a few times. The rearrangement links TRBV23-1 to TRBJ2-3, with D possibly matching TRBD2 (6 bases). TRBV23-1 is designated an ORF whose function remains uncertain. The length of the CDR3 is 16 residues. Trimming removed 2 bases from V and 3 bases from J, with 15 bases in between. The CDR3 reads CASSQRCGTGTDTQYF. As DNA, the CDR3 is TGCGCCAGCAGTCAAAGGTGCGGGACTGGGACAGATACGCAGTATTTT.

The chain uses TRBV27 and TRBJ2-7, with 8 bases matching TRBD2. CDR1 MNHEY and CDR2 SMNVEV come from the germline V gene (reference sequence). The length of the CDR3 is 15 residues. J was trimmed by 6 bases and V by 6 bases; bases with no gene match: 13. For the CDR3, the DNA is TGTGCCAGCAGCCGAGGACTAGCCGGTTTCCCCGAGCAGTACTTC. It encodes CASSRGLAGFPEQYF.

The chain is built from TRBV7-9 and TRBJ2-3; 9 nucleotides line up with TRBD2. Trimming removed 4 bases from V and 4 bases from J; junction bases left unmatched: 12. Germline V lookup: CDR1 SEHNR, CDR2 FQNEAQ (reference sequence). The CDR3 runs to 17 residues. CDR3 protein: CASSSARLAGTADTQYF. The CDR3 coding sequence is TGTGCCAGCAGCTCGGCCCGGCTAGCGGGGACCGCAGATACGCAGTATTTT.

The CDR3 region has the DNA TGTGCCAGCAGGGACAGGCAGAACACTGAAGCTTTCTTT. Translating gives CASRDRQNTEAFF. The chain has TRBV6-1 and TRBJ1-1; 7 nucleotides match TRBD1. This CDR3 contains 13 residues. From germline, CDR1 is MNHNS and CDR2 SASEGT. Germline trimming cut 6 bases from V and 1 base from J; bases unmatched to any gene: 2.

The chain couples TRBV12-5 to TRBJ2-1; D not certain. The CDR3 runs to 11 residues. The germline V gene encodes CDR1 LGHNT and CDR2 FRNRAP. V was cut by 6 bases and J by 7 bases, with 7 bases left in between. The CDR3: CASGIGNEQFF. The DNA of the CDR3 is TGTGCTAGTGGAATAGGAAATGAGCAGTTCTTC.

CDR3 loop: CASKIAGWGETQYF. The CDR3 DNA reads as TGTGCCAGCAAAATCGCGGGATGGGGAGAGACCCAGTACTTC. The chain employs TRBV27 and TRBJ2-5; D perhaps matches TRBD2 (6 bases). Germline V gene lookup returns CDR1 MNHEY and CDR2 SMNVEV (reference sequence). The CDR3 covers 14 residues. The germline V and J ends were trimmed by 7 bases and 4 bases, with 16 bases remaining between them.

The chain combines TRBV6-6 with TRBJ1-1; tentatively, D is TRBD1 (6 bases). The CDR3 totals 13 residues. V lost 7 bases and J lost 1, with 10 bases in between. Germline values: CDR1 MNHNY, CDR2 SVGAGI (reference sequence). The CDR3 sequence is CASTLTGNTEAFF. CDR3 coding DNA: TGTGCCAGCACCTTGACAGGGAACACTGAAGCTTTCTTT.

The V and J genes are TRBV15 and TRBJ2-1; no clear D gene. CDR3 size: 11 residues. V gave up 5 bases and J gave up 6 bases, with 5 bases separating them. Germline-derived CDR1 and CDR2 are LNHNV and YYDKDF (reference sequence). CDR3 sequence: CATSGFNEQFF. The CDR3 nucleotides read TGTGCCACCAGCGGGTTCAATGAGCAGTTCTTC.

With regard to this clone: The sample holds other DNA sequences that translate to the same CDR3. The rearrangement joins TRBV6-5 to TRBJ1-5; no clear D gene. Germline V CDR1 and CDR2: MNHEY, SVGAGI. The CDR3 contains 14 residues. V was pared by 0 bases and J by 4 bases, with 7 bases between. CDR3 loop: CASSYSRGNQPQHF. The CDR3 bases are TGTGCCAGCAGTTACTCTCGGGGAAATCAGCCCCAGCATTTT.

There are a few counts of this clone. The rearrangement uses TRBV18 and TRBJ2-7, with TRBD1 identical over 9 bases. From germline, CDR1 is KGHSH and CDR2 LQKENI. The junction had 5 bases not matched to a gene; V was cut back by 5 bases and J by 6 bases. The CDR3 is 13 amino acids. In DNA, the CDR3 is TGTGCCAGCTCATGGGACAGGGTTGCCGAGCAGTACTTC. It encodes CASSWDRVAEQYF. Full variable domain (missing parts from reference TRBV18 and TRBJ2-7): NAGVMQNPRHLVRRRGQEARLRCSPMKGHSHVYWYRQLPEEGLKFMVYLQKENIIDESGMPKERFSAEFPKEGPSILRIQQVVRGDSAAYFCASSWDRVAEQYFGPGTRLTVT.

This clone has just one count. The chain is built from TRBV6-1 and TRBJ2-5; TRBD2 matches 7 bases. The CDR3 totals 17 residues. In germline, CDR1 is MNHNS, CDR2 SASEGT. The V and J ends lost 1 base and 2 bases, in that order; junction bases with no gene match: 10. Here the CDR3 reads CASSEEAAGVGQETQYF. CDR3 DNA sequence: TGTGCCAGCAGTGAAGAAGCGGCGGGAGTAGGGCAAGAGACCCAGTACTTC.

The CDR3: CSVEVLAIRSYEQYF. For the CDR3, the DNA is TGCAGCGTTGAAGTACTAGCGATTCGATCCTACGAGCAGTACTTC. The J gene is TRBJ2-7, the V gene TRBV29-1; 7 bases are a match to TRBD2. The CDR3 length is 15 residues. CDR1 is SQVTM, CDR2 ANQGSEA, per germline. V lost 1 base to trimming and J lost 1 base; unmatched junction nucleotides: 7.

This clone was seen a handful of times. Other DNA sequences in this sample translate to the same CDR3. The DNA for the CDR3 is TGTGCCAGCAGTTTAAAGGTACTAGGCGAGCAGTACTTC. Protein product: CASSLKVLGEQYF. This rearrangement joins TRBV27 to TRBJ2-7, with TRBD2 as a possible D gene (5 bases). V gave up 2 bases and J gave up 6 bases, with 11 bases separating them. This CDR3 is built from 13 residues. Looked up from germline, CDR1 is MNHEY and CDR2 is SMNVEV (reference sequence).

DNA of the CDR3: TGTGCCAGCAGGTTCAGGGACTCTGGGGCCAACGTCCTGACTTTC. It codes for CASRFRDSGANVLTF. This sequence joins TRBV2 and TRBJ2-6; TRBD1 is a possible D gene (5 bases). V was shortened by 6 bases and J by 0 bases, with 9 bases between the two germline ends. Germline V gene sequence: CDR1 SNHLY, CDR2 FYNNEI. CDR3 length equals 15 residues.

The V call is TRBV10-3, the J call TRBJ1-2, with D possibly being TRBD1 (5 bases). V was trimmed by 4 bases and J by 6 bases, leaving 6 bases between them. The CDR3 runs to 11 residues. Germline V gene lookup returns CDR1 ENHRY and CDR2 SYGVKD. The CDR3 region is CAISGGDGYTF. As DNA, the CDR3 is TGTGCCATCAGTGGGGGCGATGGCTACACCTTC.

The J gene is TRBJ2-1, the V gene TRBV15; TRBD1 aligns across 7 bases. Germline assignment: CDR1 LNHNV and CDR2 YYDKDF (reference sequence). The CDR3 spans 13 residues. After removal of 3 bases from V and 9 bases from J, the junction contained 5 bases not matched to a gene. Here the CDR3 DNA reads TGTGCCACCAGCAGTAGACAGGGCGGTGAGCAGTTCTTC. Residues: CATSSRQGGEQFF. Together with reference TRBV15 and TRBJ2-1, the CDR3 gives the full variable domain: DAMVIQNPRYQVTQFGKPVTLSCSQTLNHNVMYWYQQKSSQAPKLLFHYYDKDFNNEADTPDNFQSRRPNTSFCFLDIRSPGLGDTAMYLCATSSRQGGEQFFGPGTRLTVL.

Here the CDR3 reads CASWGYTEAFF. CDR3 sequence (DNA): TGCGCCAGCTGGGGATACACTGAAGCTTTCTTT. The rearrangement links TRBV10-2 to TRBJ1-1, with D unresolved. Germline V gene sequence: CDR1 WSHSY, CDR2 SAAADI. This CDR3 region has 11 residues. V lost 8 bases, J lost 3 bases, and 7 bases lay in between.

This clone was seen a single time. The V gene is TRBV6-1, the J gene TRBJ1-4; D possibly corresponds to TRBD1 (5 bases). This CDR3 spans 16 amino acids. V was trimmed by 3 bases and J by 4 bases, leaving 15 bases between them. Germline CDR1 and CDR2: MNHNS and SASEGT. CDR3: CASSDVYGTGNEKLFF. In nucleotides, the CDR3 is TGTGCCAGCAGTGACGTATACGGGACGGGTAATGAAAAACTGTTTTTT.

This chain links TRBV10-3 with TRBJ2-6; no clear D gene. V lost 4 bases to trimming and J lost 4 bases, with 5 bases between them. CDR3 length: 13 residues. Germline CDR1 ENHRY, CDR2 SYGVKD. The CDR3 region has the DNA TGTGCCATCAGTGCTTCCGGGGCCAACGTCCTGACTTTC. It codes for CAISASGANVLTF.